Presented here are 15 T cell receptor beta chains from one specimen sequenced in a study of blood T cell repertoires in COVID-19. Generated by immunoSEQ multiplex PCR, the TCRdb table keeps only in-frame clones and is missing some. This sample has 45,000 to 50,000 clones, with approximately 80% found just once. Sequenced sample: peripheral blood. These receptors were collected from a human donor with active or convalescent COVID-19. The donor label of this sample is uncertain.

The genes are TRBV10-3 and TRBJ2-3; D gene uncertain. Deletions cut 8 bases from V and 0 bases from J, with 21 bases between. The germline CDR1 and CDR2 sequences are ENHRY and SYGVKD. The length of the CDR3 is 17 residues. The CDR3 here is CAIGAASVRSSTDTQYF. CDR3 bases: TGTGCCATCGGAGCAGCCTCCGTTAGATCTAGCACAGATACGCAGTATTTT.

V gene TRBV11-2 combines with J gene TRBJ2-5; D is uncertain. The V gene's germline CDR1 is SGHAT and CDR2 FQNNGV. Trimming removed 0 bases at V and 1 base at J, with 9 bases between. The CDR3 loop spans 15 amino acids. CDR3 protein: CASSLDSGPQETQYF. The CDR3 bases are TGTGCCAGCAGCTTAGATTCCGGTCCCCAAGAGACCCAGTACTTC.

This clone appeared a few times. This chain joins TRBV28 and TRBJ2-3; TRBD2 is a possible D gene (5 bases). V lost 5 bases to trimming and J lost 10 bases, with 25 bases between them. The CDR3 spans 16 residues. In germline, CDR1 is MDHEN, CDR2 SYDVKM. The CDR3 region is CASSRLVLLGAVAQYF. DNA for the CDR3: TGTGCCAGCAGTCGGTTAGTCCTATTGGGAGCTGTCGCGCAGTATTTT.

The chain joins TRBV7-6 to TRBJ1-1; weak D call: TRBD1 (6 bases). The CDR3 has 15 residues. Germline-derived CDR1 and CDR2 are SGHVS and FNYEAQ. V dropped 1 base and J dropped 8 bases, with 17 bases sitting between them. In nucleotides, the CDR3 is TGTGCCAGCAGCTTAGTAGGAGAACTCGGACAGGAAGCTTTCTTT. Encoded protein: CASSLVGELGQEAFF. The variable domain in full, completed from reference TRBV7-6 and TRBJ1-1, reads GAGVSQSPRYKVTKRGQDVALRCDPISGHVSLYWYRQALGQGPEFLTYFNYEAQQDKSGLPNDRFSAERPEGSISTLTIQRTEQRDSAMYRCASSLVGELGQEAFFGQGTRLTVV.

The chain is built from TRBV7-9 and TRBJ1-1; the match to TRBD1 covers 8 bases. There are 14 residues in the CDR3. Germline-derived CDR1 and CDR2 are SEHNR and FQNEAQ (reference sequence). The trim removed 5 bases at V and 11 bases at J, leaving 13 bases unmatched. Written as DNA, the CDR3 is TGTGCCAGCAGCAGTACAGGGGGTGTCAATATGGCTTTCTTT. It codes for CASSSTGGVNMAFF.

This chain links TRBV20-1 with TRBJ2-7, with a possible D match to TRBD1 (6 bases). Germline values: CDR1 DFQATT, CDR2 SNEGSKA (reference sequence). Trimming took off 6 bases at V and 3 bases at J, with 9 bases between the two ends. There are 11 residues in the CDR3. In DNA form, the CDR3 reads TGCAGTGCCCCGGACAGCTACGAGCAGTACTTC. As protein: CSAPDSYEQYF.

This rearrangement joins TRBV13 to TRBJ1-3; TRBD1 might be the D (6 bases). Germline V lookup: CDR1 PRHDT, CDR2 FYEKMQ (reference sequence). The germline V and J ends were trimmed by 5 bases and 4 bases, with 12 bases remaining between them. CDR3 length: 14 amino acids. CDR3 DNA: TGTGCCAGCAGCCAGTACAGGGCCGGAAACACCATATATTTT. Protein: CASSQYRAGNTIYF.

This clone was observed a few times. V usage is TRBV7-2 and J usage is TRBJ1-1; 10 positions agree with TRBD1. Germline trimming cut 4 bases from V and 4 bases from J; bases unmatched to any gene: 0. The CDR3 runs 13 residues. Germline CDR1 is SGHTA and CDR2 is FQGNSA. CDR3 DNA: TGTGCCAGCAGCTGGGACAGGGGCACTGAAGCTTTCTTT. Amino acids: CASSWDRGTEAFF.

The chain carries TRBV6-6 and TRBJ2-4; a possible D gene is TRBD2 (6 bases). V was shortened by 8 bases and J by 4 bases, with 12 bases between the two germline ends. The length of the CDR3 is 13 residues. Germline values: CDR1 MNHNY, CDR2 SVGAGI (reference sequence). CDR3 nucleotides: TGTGCCAGCGTCCCTGGAGGGAAAAACATTCAGTACTTC. Residues: CASVPGGKNIQYF.

V is TRBV5-6 and J is TRBJ2-7, with D uncertain. The CDR3 spans 12 residues. V was shortened by 3 bases and J by 3 bases, with 7 bases between the two germline ends. The V gene's germline CDR1 is SGHDT and CDR2 YYEEEE. The CDR3 loop reads CASSYTSYEQYF. The CDR3 DNA follows: TGTGCCAGCAGCTACACAAGCTACGAGCAGTACTTC.

This clone was detected a few times. V and J are TRBV4-3 and TRBJ1-1; TRBD1 agrees at 8 bases. Germline CDR1 is LGHNA and CDR2 is YSLEER. Trimming at V came to 0 bases and at J to 4 bases, leaving 7 bases not matched to a gene. This CDR3 region has 16 residues. This CDR3 reads CASSQEYTGGATEAFF. DNA for the CDR3: TGCGCCAGCAGCCAAGAATATACAGGGGGAGCCACTGAAGCTTTCTTT.

The table lists this clone with a count of one. The chain carries TRBV24-1 and TRBJ2-1, with D tentatively TRBD1 (5 bases). The V end lost 3 bases, the J end lost 3 bases, and 14 bases lay between the germline ends. Germline CDR1 and CDR2: KGHDR and SFDVKD. The CDR3 is 16 residues long. The CDR3 sequence is CATSDGGARDYNEQFF. The CDR3 nucleotides read TGTGCCACCAGTGATGGCGGAGCCAGGGACTACAATGAGCAGTTCTTC.

The chain couples TRBV5-8 to TRBJ2-7, with a weak D call TRBD1 (6 bases). The germline V gene has CDR1 SGHTS and CDR2 YDEGEE. The CDR3 totals 14 residues. The V end lost 0 bases, the J end lost 0 bases, and 7 bases lay between the germline ends. DNA for the CDR3: TGTGCCAGCAGCTTGGGGGACAACTCCTACGAGCAGTACTTC. Protein product: CASSLGDNSYEQYF.

V usage is TRBV4-2 and J usage is TRBJ1-4, with 9 bases fitting TRBD1. CDR1 is LGHNA and CDR2 is YNFKEQ in the germline V gene. The CDR3 is 15 amino acids. V was pared by 4 bases and J by 7 bases, with 7 bases of the junction left unmatched. CDR3 sequence: CASSRGQGSGEKLFF. As DNA, the CDR3 is TGTGCCAGCAGCCGAGGACAGGGGAGTGGTGAAAAACTGTTTTTT.

The chain recombines TRBV4-2 with TRBJ2-5; 7 positions match TRBD1. The CDR3 loop spans 16 amino acids. V lost 1 base, J lost 2 bases, and 7 bases stayed unmatched. Germline CDR1 reads LGHNA; CDR2 reads YNFKEQ. The CDR3: CASSQGTGALQETQYF. In DNA, the CDR3 is TGTGCCAGCAGCCAAGGTACAGGGGCGTTACAAGAGACCCAGTACTTC.